These 5 T cell receptor beta chains share one sample of origin, sequenced in a study of regulatory T cells in long-lasting Graves disease. Sample time point: newly diagnosed GD, antithyroid drugs for less than 3 months. Making the TCR library involved RNA that had been extracted from PBMCs. Investigators prepared the TCR beta libraries by applying iRepertoire HTBI primers and Arm-PCR of CDR3 regions. TCRdb processed the multiplex PCR reads anew with MiXCR; each CDR3 protein has one entry. Seen here are around 450,000 distinct CDR3 sequences, 15% observed once, and the top ten hold 16%. This sample was shared with a second study, whose subject was T cells in Graves' hyperthyroidism and ophthalmopathy.

Sequenced here: peripheral blood mononuclear cells (PBMCs), sampled at new diagnosis, from a patient treated with antithyroid drugs. The receptor set was obtained from a woman between 25 and 40 years old with Graves disease.

This clonotype occurred once. A much larger clone lies a single base off, so this may be a read error. The CDR3 DNA is TGTGCCAGCAGCCCGAGACAGTACCAAGAGACCCAGTACTTC. The encoded protein is CASSPRQYQETQYF. The V and J genes are TRBV7-9 and TRBJ2-5; D perhaps matches TRBD1 (5 bases). CDR1 is SEHNR, CDR2 FQNEAQ, per germline (reference sequence). The CDR3 has 14 amino acids. Trimming shortened V by 5 bases and J by 0 bases, and 10 bases separated the two germline ends.

A word on this clonotype: A much larger clone is a single base away; this may be a read error. The rearrangement joins TRBV6-2 or TRBV6-3 to TRBJ2-2; maybe TRBD1 (5 bases). The CDR3 has 13 residues. Germline CDR1 is MNHEY and CDR2 is SVGEGT. The CDR3 coding sequence is TGTGTCAGCAGTTACTGGGGCGCCGGGGAGCTGTTTTTT. Translating gives CVSSYWGAGELFF.

The genes are TRBV28 and TRBJ2-4, with D maybe TRBD1 (6 bases). Trimming pared 3 bases from V and 10 bases from J, leaving 31 bases between. Per germline, CDR1 MDHEN and CDR2 SYDVKM. The CDR3 sequence is 19 residues long. CDR3 sequence: CASSFGDRWVVGPNWIQYF. The DNA of the CDR3 is TGTGCCAGCAGTTTTGGTGACAGGTGGGTGGTGGGGCCAAATTGGATTCAGTACTTC.

The chain has TRBV10-3 and TRBJ2-1; the match to TRBD2 covers 15 bases. The CDR3 is 15 residues long. Per germline, CDR1 ENHRY and CDR2 SYGVKD. Unmatched junction bases numbered 6, after V lost 6 bases and J lost 9 bases. CDR3 region: CAISSEGLAGGEQFF. The CDR3 nucleotides read TGTGCCATCAGCTCCGAGGGACTAGCGGGAGGTGAGCAGTTCTTC.

This clonotype has a handful of counts. The CDR3 region has the DNA TGTGCCAGCAGCGTAGTCATAGGCTCCTACAATGAGCAGTTCTTC. Protein sequence: CASSVVIGSYNEQFF. The V gene is TRBV9, the J gene TRBJ2-1; the D is unclear. The CDR3 sequence is 15 residues long. The germline CDR1 and CDR2 sequences are SGDLS and YYNGEE. The V gene lost 0 bases and the J gene lost 0 bases, with 7 bases spanning the gap.